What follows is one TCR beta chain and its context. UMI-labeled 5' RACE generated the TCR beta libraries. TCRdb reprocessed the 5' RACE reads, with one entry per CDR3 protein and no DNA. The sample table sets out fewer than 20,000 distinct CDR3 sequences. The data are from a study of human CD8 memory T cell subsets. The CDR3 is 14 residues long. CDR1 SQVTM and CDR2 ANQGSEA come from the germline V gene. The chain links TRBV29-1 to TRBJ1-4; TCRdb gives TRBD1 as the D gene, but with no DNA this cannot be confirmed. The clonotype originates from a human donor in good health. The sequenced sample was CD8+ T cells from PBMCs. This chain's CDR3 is CSVGREDPSEKLFF.